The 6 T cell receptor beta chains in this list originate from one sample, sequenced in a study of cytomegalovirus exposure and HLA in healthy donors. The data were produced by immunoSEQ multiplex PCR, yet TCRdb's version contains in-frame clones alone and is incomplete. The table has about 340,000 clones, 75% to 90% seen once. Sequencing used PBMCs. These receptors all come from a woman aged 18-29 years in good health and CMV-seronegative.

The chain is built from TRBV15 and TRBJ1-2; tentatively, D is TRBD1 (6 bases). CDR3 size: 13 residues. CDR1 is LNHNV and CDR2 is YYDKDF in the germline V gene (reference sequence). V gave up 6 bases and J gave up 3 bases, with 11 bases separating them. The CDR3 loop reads CATRPKGDYGYTF. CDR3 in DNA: TGTGCCACCAGGCCGAAGGGGGACTATGGCTACACCTTC.

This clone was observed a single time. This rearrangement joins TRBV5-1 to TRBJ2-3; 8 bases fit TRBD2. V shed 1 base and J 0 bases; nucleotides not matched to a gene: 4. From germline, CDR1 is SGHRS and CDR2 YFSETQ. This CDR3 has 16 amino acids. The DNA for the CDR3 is TGCGCCAGCAGCTTGTCCGGGGGGGCTAGCACAGATACGCAGTATTTT. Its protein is CASSLSGGASTDTQYF.

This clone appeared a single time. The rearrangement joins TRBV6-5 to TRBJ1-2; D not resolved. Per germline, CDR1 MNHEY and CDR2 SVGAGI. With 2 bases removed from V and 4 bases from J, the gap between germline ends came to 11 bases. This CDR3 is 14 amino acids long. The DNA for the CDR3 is TGTGCCAGCAGTTACGGCCAAGGCGGCTATGGCTACACCTTC. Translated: CASSYGQGGYGYTF.

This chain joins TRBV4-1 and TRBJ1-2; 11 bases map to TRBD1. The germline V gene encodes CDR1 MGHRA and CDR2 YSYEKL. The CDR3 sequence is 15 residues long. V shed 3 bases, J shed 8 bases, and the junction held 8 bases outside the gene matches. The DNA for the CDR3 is TGCGCCAGCAGCCACGAAGGACAGGGGGCGCGCGGCTACACCTTC. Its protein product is CASSHEGQGARGYTF.

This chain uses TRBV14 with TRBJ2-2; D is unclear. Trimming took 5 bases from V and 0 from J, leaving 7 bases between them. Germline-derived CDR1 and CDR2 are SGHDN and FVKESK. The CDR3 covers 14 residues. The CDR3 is CASSVQTNTGELFF. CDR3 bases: TGTGCCAGCAGCGTACAGACGAACACCGGGGAGCTGTTTTTT.

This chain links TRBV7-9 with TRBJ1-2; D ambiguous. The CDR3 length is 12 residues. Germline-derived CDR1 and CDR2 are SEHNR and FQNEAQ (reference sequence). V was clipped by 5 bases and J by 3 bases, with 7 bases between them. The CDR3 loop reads CASSGGDYGYTF. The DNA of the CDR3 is TGTGCCAGCAGCGGAGGTGACTATGGCTACACCTTC.